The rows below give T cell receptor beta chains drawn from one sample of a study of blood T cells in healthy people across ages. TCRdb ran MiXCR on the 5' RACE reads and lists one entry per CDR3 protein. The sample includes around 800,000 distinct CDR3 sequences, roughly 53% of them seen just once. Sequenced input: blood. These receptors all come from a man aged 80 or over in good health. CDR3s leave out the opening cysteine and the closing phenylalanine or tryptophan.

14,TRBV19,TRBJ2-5,ASSTVAGALRETQY
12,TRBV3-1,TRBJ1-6,ASSRGGWNSPLH
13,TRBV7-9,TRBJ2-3,ASSPPSKMHRYAY
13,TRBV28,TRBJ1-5,ASRTPTGLNQPQH
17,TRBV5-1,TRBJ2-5,ASSLGGLAEGLYQETRY
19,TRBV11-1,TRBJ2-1,ASSLATATSGRLIGSGEQF
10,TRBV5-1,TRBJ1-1,ASSLEDREAF
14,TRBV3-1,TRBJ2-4,ASSPWASLAKNIQY
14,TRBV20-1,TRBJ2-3,GARPILAGAADTQY
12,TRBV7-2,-,ASSLKGGAGEQY
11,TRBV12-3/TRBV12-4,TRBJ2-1,ASGTTSYNEQF
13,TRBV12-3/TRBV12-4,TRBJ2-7,ASSRDRGPSYEQY
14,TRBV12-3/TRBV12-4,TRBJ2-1,ASSSTLAGEIYEQF
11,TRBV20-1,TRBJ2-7,SASSDGAGEQY
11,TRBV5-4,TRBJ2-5,ASTPSLKNEQY
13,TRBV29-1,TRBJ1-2,SVPTGGPTNYGYT
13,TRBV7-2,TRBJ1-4,ASSSPRGNNEKLF
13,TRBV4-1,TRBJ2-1,ASSQLADTYNEQF
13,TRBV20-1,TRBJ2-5,SASGLAGYTNEQY
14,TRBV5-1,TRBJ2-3,ASSLAGTASTDTQY
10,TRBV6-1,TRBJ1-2,ASRDQTTGYT
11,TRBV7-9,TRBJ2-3,ASSDRGPDTQY
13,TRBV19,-,ASSVLAGGPGEQY
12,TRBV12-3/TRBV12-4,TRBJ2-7,ASSLEAGGGEQY
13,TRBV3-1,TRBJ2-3,ASSPLAAPTDTQY
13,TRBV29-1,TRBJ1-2,SVEGLGTRNYGYT
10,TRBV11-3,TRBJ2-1,ASSFNSNEQF
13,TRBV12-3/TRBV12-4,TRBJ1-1,ASTSQGEANTEAF
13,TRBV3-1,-,ASSPTGLASGTQY
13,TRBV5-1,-,ASSFGGSSYNEQY
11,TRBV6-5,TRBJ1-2,ASSFGQFGGYT